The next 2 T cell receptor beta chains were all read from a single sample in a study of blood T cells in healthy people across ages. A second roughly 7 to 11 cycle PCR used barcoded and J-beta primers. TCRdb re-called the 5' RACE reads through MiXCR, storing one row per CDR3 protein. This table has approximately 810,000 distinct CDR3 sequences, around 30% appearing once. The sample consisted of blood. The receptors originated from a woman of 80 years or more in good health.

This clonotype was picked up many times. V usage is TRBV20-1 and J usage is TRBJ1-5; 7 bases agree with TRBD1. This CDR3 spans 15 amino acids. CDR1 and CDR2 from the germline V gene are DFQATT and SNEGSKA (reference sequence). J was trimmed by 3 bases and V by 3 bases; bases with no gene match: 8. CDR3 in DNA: TGCAGTGCTAGGGACACAGGGGCCTTCAATCAGCCCCAGCATTTT. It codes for CSARDTGAFNQPQHF.

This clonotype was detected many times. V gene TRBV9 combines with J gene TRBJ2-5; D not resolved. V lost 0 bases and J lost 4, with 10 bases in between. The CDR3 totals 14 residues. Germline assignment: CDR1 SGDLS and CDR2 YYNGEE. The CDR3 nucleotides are TGTGCCAGCAGCGTAGATCCGTCGAGAGAGACCCAGTACTTC. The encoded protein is CASSVDPSRETQYF.